The present T cell receptor (beta chain) was sequenced within a study of shared clonotypes between healthy human individuals. Original methodology: Filtering differed, since immunoSEQ gave only junction sequences and no quality scores. Libraries were prepared by immunoSEQ multiplex PCR; TCRdb keeps only in-frame clonotypes and omits some of them. D and trimming were read from the DNA, whereas the V and J calls and clone size are those reported in that table. Seen here are millions of clones, about 95% observed once, and the top ten hold 1.1%. CD45RO-negative cells were positively selected for CCR7, leaving out terminally differentiated effector memory CD45RA+ cells. Germline V gene lookup returns CDR1 SNHLY and CDR2 FYNNEI. V dropped 1 base and J dropped 7 bases, with 8 bases sitting between them. The CDR3 has 14 residues.

Sequenced material: naive CD8+ T cells sorted from blood. The receptor's source is a man aged 18 to 35 in good health. This sequence joins TRBV2 and TRBJ1-6; D is uncertain. As DNA, the CDR3 is TGTGCCAGCAGTGAAGGGGGTTGGAATTCACCCCTCCACTTT. Protein: CASSEGGWNSPLHF.